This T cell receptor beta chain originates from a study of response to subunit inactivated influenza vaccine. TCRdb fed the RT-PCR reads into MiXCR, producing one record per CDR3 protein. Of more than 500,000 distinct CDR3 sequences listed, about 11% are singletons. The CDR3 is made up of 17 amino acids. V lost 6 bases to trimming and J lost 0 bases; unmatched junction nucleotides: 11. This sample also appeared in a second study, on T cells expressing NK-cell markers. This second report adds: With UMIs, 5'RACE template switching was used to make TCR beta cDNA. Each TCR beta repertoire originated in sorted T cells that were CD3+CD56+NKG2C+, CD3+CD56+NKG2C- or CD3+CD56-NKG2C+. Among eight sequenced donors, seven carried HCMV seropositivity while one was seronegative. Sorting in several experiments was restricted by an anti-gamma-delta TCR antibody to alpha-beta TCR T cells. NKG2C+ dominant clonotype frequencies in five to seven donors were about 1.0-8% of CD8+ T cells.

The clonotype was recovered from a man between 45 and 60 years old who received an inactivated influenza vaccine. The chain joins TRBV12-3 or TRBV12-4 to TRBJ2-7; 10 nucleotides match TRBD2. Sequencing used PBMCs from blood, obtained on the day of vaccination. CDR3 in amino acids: CASSPGLAGALSYEQYF. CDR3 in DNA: TGTGCCAGCAGCCCCGGGCTAGCGGGAGCCCTCTCCTACGAGCAGTACTTC.